The 15 T cell receptor beta chains in this list originate from one sample, sequenced in a study of T cell responses to AZD1222 COVID-19 vaccine. TCRdb's copy holds only in-frame clones and misses some; the assay was immunoSEQ multiplex PCR. The sample holds nearly 110,000 clones, just over 90% seen once. Sequencing was performed on peripheral blood, taken 28 days after the second AZD1222 dose. All receptors come from an adult who received the AZD1222 COVID-19 vaccine.

In this sample, this clone turned up once. The rearrangement uses TRBV10-3 and TRBJ1-4, with 7 nucleotides matching TRBD1. Losses at the gene ends were 11 bases for V and 0 bases for J; bases not matched to a gene: 6. Germline V gene data show CDR1 as ENHRY and CDR2 as SYGVKD. This CDR3 contains 14 residues. CDR3 residues: CAASGTATNEKLFF. The CDR3 region has the DNA TGTGCCGCTTCCGGGACAGCAACTAATGAAAAACTGTTTTTT.

This chain connects TRBV11-2 to TRBJ2-3; TRBD2 aligns across 13 bases. The CDR3 is 16 residues long. CDR1 and CDR2 from the germline V gene are SGHAT and FQNNGV. After removal of 3 bases from V and 6 bases from J, the junction contained 6 bases not matched to a gene. The DNA of the CDR3 is TGTGCCAGCAGCTTTCGGACTAGCGGGAGAGTGGATACGCAGTATTTT. Translating gives CASSFRTSGRVDTQYF.

This clone was seen once. The CDR3 is CASSSEGFYGYTF. In DNA form, the CDR3 reads TGTGCCAGCAGCTCAGAGGGCTTCTATGGCTACACCTTC. The gene calls are TRBV7-2 and TRBJ1-2; D call uncertain. CDR1 is SGHTA, CDR2 FQGNSA, per germline. There are 13 residues in the CDR3. Trimming took 4 bases from V and 4 from J, leaving 10 bases between them. The variable domain in full, completed from reference TRBV7-2 and TRBJ1-2, reads GAGVSQSPSNKVTEKGKDVELRCDPISGHTALYWYRQSLGQGLEFLIYFQGNSAPDKSGLPSDRFSAERTGGSVSTLTIQRTQQEDSAVYLCASSSEGFYGYTFGSGTRLTVV.

This clone was seen just once. This chain connects TRBV7-9 to TRBJ2-7; D is unresolved. Germline lookup yields CDR1 SEHNR and CDR2 FQNEAQ (reference sequence). The CDR3 is 15 residues long. Trimming took 2 bases from V and 1 from J, leaving 12 bases between them. DNA of the CDR3: TGTGCCAGCAGCTTAACATCCGGTTTTTCCTACGAGCAGTACTTC. Translating it yields CASSLTSGFSYEQYF. Combining the CDR3 with reference TRBV7-9 and TRBJ2-7 gives the whole variable domain DTGVSQNPRHKITKRGQNVTFRCDPISEHNRLYWYRQTLGQGPEFLTYFQNEAQLEKSRLLSDRFSAERPKGSFSTLEIQRTEQGDSAMYLCASSLTSGFSYEQYFGPGTRLTVT.

The J gene is TRBJ2-5, the V gene TRBV6-5, with TRBD1 matching 7 bases. The CDR3 runs 14 residues. Germline CDR1 reads MNHEY; CDR2 reads SVGAGI. Germline trimming cut 4 bases from V and 1 base from J; bases unmatched to any gene: 3. CDR3 protein: CASSFRDSQETQYF. Here the CDR3 DNA reads TGTGCCAGCAGTTTCCGGGACAGCCAAGAGACCCAGTACTTC.

The J gene is TRBJ2-1, the V gene TRBV7-2; D ambiguous. Germline CDR1 SGHTA, CDR2 FQGNSA. Trimming cost V 3 bases and J 8 bases, with 14 bases left between them. There are 14 residues in the CDR3. CDR3 in amino acids: CASSFGNPHDEQFF. CDR3 in DNA: TGTGCCAGCAGCTTTGGGAACCCGCACGATGAGCAGTTCTTC.

Only one count was recorded for this clone. This rearrangement joins TRBV28 to TRBJ2-5; D is possibly TRBD2 (5 bases). Germline CDR1 reads MDHEN; CDR2 reads SYDVKM. V shed 3 bases and J shed 2 bases, with 16 bases lying between them. The CDR3 is made up of 16 amino acids. The CDR3 DNA sequence: TGTGCCAGCAGTTTCCGAAAGGGCCGGGATCAAGAGACCCAGTACTTC. It encodes CASSFRKGRDQETQYF.

This rearrangement joins TRBV5-5 to TRBJ1-1; D perhaps matches TRBD1 (5 bases). The germline V and J ends were trimmed by 1 base and 5 bases, with 12 bases remaining between them. The CDR3 totals 14 residues. Germline CDR1 and CDR2: SGHKS and YYEKEE (reference sequence). For the CDR3, the DNA is TGTGCCAGCAGCTTGAGTCTGGGGGGGACTGAAGCTTTCTTT. It is translated as CASSLSLGGTEAFF.

The V gene is TRBV24-1, the J gene TRBJ2-1; D is undetermined. Trimming took 5 bases from V and 3 from J, leaving 7 bases between them. The CDR3 contains 13 residues. The germline V gene encodes CDR1 KGHDR and CDR2 SFDVKD. The CDR3 nucleotides read TGTGCCACCAGTGCTGTCGGCTACAATGAGCAGTTCTTC. Protein product: CATSAVGYNEQFF.

The rearrangement links TRBV5-5 to TRBJ2-1; D tentatively reads TRBD1 or TRBD2 (5 bases each). This CDR3 has 15 residues. Germline CDR1 and CDR2: SGHKS and YYEKEE (reference sequence). V gave up 0 bases and J gave up 0 bases, with 7 bases separating them. The DNA for the CDR3 is TGTGCCAGCAGCTTGGAGGGGAGCTCCTACAATGAGCAGTTCTTC. Translated, it gives CASSLEGSSYNEQFF.

CDR3 nucleotide sequence: TGTGCCTGGGACAGGGGGCACGGTGAAAAACTGTTTTTT. Translation gives CAWDRGHGEKLFF. The chain has TRBV30 and TRBJ1-4; 10 bases fit TRBD1. V gave up 5 bases and J gave up 7 bases; unmatched junction bases: 4. Germline assignment: CDR1 GTSNPN and CDR2 SVGIG (reference sequence). This CDR3 has 13 residues.

The chain couples TRBV7-8 to TRBJ2-7, with TRBD2 identical over 7 bases. Germline V gene lookup returns CDR1 SGHVS and CDR2 FQNEAQ. J lost 0 bases, V lost 1 base, and 0 bases had no gene match. This CDR3 contains 14 residues. CDR3 residues: CASSLGGGSYEQYF. CDR3 DNA sequence: TGTGCCAGCAGCTTAGGCGGGGGCTCCTACGAGCAGTACTTC.

This chain joins TRBV12-3 or TRBV12-4 and TRBJ1-1; 8 bases fit TRBD1. The CDR3 runs 13 residues. Trimming cost V 6 bases and J 4 bases; bases outside gene matches: 4. The CDR3 DNA sequence: TGTGCCAGCAGCAACAGGGGGGTCACTGAAGCTTTCTTT. This encodes CASSNRGVTEAFF.

The gene calls are TRBV19 and TRBJ1-5; D is perhaps TRBD1 (5 bases). Germline assignment: CDR1 LNHDA and CDR2 SQIVND (reference sequence). This CDR3 has 16 amino acids. The ends were cut back, 3 bases at V and 0 bases at J, with 12 bases in the middle. CDR3 sequence: CASSIRDGYSNQPQHF. The CDR3 bases are TGTGCCAGTAGTATTAGGGACGGTTATAGCAATCAGCCCCAGCATTTT.

The chain is built from TRBV7-9 and TRBJ1-5, with 10 nucleotides matching TRBD1. Per germline, CDR1 SEHNR and CDR2 FQNEAQ (reference sequence). V gave up 4 bases and J gave up 5 bases; unmatched junction bases: 8. This CDR3 comprises 16 residues. CDR3 sequence (DNA): TGTGCCAGCAGCTCTGGATACGGACAGGGGGATCAGCCCCAGCATTTT. This sequence encodes CASSSGYGQGDQPQHF.